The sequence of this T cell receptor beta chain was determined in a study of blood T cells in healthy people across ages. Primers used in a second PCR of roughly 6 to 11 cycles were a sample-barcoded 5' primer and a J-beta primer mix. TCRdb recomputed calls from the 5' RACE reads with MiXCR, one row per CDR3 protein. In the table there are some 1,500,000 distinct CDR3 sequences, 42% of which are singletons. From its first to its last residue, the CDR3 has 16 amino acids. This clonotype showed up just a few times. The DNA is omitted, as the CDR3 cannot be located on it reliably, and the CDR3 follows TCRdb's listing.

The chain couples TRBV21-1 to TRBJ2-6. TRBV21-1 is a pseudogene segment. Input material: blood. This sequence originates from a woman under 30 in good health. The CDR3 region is CASSKAWASGANVLTF.